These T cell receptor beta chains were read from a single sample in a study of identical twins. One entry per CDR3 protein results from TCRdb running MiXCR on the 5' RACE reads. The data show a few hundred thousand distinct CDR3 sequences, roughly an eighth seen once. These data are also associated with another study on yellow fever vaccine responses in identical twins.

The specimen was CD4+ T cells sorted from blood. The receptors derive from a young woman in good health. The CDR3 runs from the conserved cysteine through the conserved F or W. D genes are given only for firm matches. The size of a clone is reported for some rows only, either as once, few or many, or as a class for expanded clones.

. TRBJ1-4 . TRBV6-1 TGTGCCAGCAGCCAGCGGGGGGCCGGGGGAAAACTGTTTTTT CASSQRGAGGKLFF
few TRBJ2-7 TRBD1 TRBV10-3 TGTGCCATCACCGACAGGGGTAACTACGAGCAGTACTTC CAITDRGNYEQYF
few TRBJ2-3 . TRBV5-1 TGCGCCAGCAGCTTGTACAGCAGCACAGATACGCAGTATTTT CASSLYSSTDTQYF
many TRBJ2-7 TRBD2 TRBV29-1 TGCAGCGTGGGACCGGGGGGGAACGAGCAGTACTTC CSVGPGGNEQYF
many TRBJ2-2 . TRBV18 TGTGCCAGCTCACCGATAGGAGGGGGCACCGGGGAGCTGTTTTTT CASSPIGGGTGELFF
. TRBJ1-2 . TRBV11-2 TGTGCCAGCAGCGAACTAGAATCGGTCGGGGCCTATGGCTACACCTTC CASSELESVGAYGYTF
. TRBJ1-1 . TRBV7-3 TGTGCCAGCAGCTTAACGGGGAGGCACATGAACACTGAAGCTTTCTTT CASSLTGRHMNTEAFF
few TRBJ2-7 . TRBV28 TGTGCCAGCAGTTTCCCTGTCCGAACCGAGCAGTACTTC CASSFPVRTEQYF
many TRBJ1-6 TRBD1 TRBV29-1 TGCAGCGGTCGGACAGGGTCCAATTCACCCCTCCACTTT CSGRTGSNSPLHF
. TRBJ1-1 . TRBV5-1 TGCGCCAGCAGCCCCCGGACCACAGGCGCCACTGAAGCTTTCTTT CASSPRTTGATEAFF
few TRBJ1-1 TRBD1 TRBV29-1 TGCAGCGACGTCGACAGGGGGAACACTGAAGCTTTCTTT CSDVDRGNTEAFF
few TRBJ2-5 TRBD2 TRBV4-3 TGCGCCAGCAGCCAAAGGACTAGCGGGAAGGAGACCCAGTACTTC CASSQRTSGKETQYF
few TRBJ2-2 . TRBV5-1 TGCGCCAGCACCGTACCGAACACCGGGGAGCTGTTTTTT CASTVPNTGELFF
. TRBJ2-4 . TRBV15 TGTGCCACCAACCCTTCCGGGGTCAAAAACATTCAGTACTTC CATNPSGVKNIQYF
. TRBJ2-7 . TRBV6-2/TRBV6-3 TGTGCCAGCAGTCAAATGGGGGAAAGGCAGTACTTC CASSQMGERQYF
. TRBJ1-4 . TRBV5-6 TGTGCCAGCAGCTTTGGAGGGGGACATGAAAAACTGTTTTTT CASSFGGGHEKLFF
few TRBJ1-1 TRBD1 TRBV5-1 TGCGCCAGCAGCCCCGTCCAGAAGACAGGGTCTGTTTCTGAAGCTTTCTTT CASSPVQKTGSVSEAFF
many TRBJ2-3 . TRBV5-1 TGCGCCAGCAGCTTGGCCAGGAAAGTCACAGATACGCAGTATTTT CASSLARKVTDTQYF
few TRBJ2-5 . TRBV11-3 TGTGCCAGCAGCTTAGATCAAGGGGAGACCCAGTACTTC CASSLDQGETQYF
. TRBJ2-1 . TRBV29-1 TGCAGCGTTGGACTAACGGGGACCTTGAATGAGCAGTTCTTC CSVGLTGTLNEQFF
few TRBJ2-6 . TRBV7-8 TGTGCCAGTATTGGTGCAGGGTCTTATTCTGGGGCCAACGTCCTGACTTTC CASIGAGSYSGANVLTF
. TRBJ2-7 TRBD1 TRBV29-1 TGCAGCGTTCACAGACCGGGACAGGGATACGAGCAGTACTTC CSVHRPGQGYEQYF
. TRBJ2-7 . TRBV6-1 TGTGCCAGTAGGAGGACAGACACTTCCTACGAGCAGTACTTC CASRRTDTSYEQYF
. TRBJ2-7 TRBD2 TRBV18 TGTGCCAGCTCAGAGGCTAGCGGGAGTTCGGAGCAGTACTTC CASSEASGSSEQYF
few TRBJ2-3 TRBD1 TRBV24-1 TGTGCCACCAGCAGGACAGGCCTATCGATCAGGCAGTATTTT CATSRTGLSIRQYF
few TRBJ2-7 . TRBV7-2 TGTGCCAGCAGCCCAGGCGGGACATCATTCGAGCAGTACTTC CASSPGGTSFEQYF
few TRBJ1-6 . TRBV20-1 TGCAGTGCCCACGGGGGAGGGCCTCAAGATTCACCCCTCCACTTT CSAHGGGPQDSPLHF
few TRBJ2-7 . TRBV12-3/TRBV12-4 TGTGCCAGCAGCCGAGGACAGGCCCTGGGGGGCGAGCAGTACTTC CASSRGQALGGEQYF
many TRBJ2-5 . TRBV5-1 TGCGCCAGCAGCCTGAGGTACCAAGAGACCCAGTACTTC CASSLRYQETQYF
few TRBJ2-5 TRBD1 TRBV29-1 TGCAGCGTGAAACCGGGACAGGGGAGTCGAGAGACCCAGTACTTC CSVKPGQGSRETQYF
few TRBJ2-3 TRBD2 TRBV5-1 TGCGCCAGCAGTACCCGGATGACTAGCGCATTAGATACGCAGTATTTT CASSTRMTSALDTQYF
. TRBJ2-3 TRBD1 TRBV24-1 TGTGCCACCAGTGATTTAGGGGACAGGGGGCAATATACGCAGTATTTT CATSDLGDRGQYTQYF
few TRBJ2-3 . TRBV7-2 TGTGCCAGCAGTATAGAGGCTAGCCTTGGCACAGATACGCAGTATTTT CASSIEASLGTDTQYF
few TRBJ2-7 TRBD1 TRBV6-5 TGTGCCAGCAGTTACACCCGACAGGGTCGTGAGCAGTACTTC CASSYTRQGREQYF
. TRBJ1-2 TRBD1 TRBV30 TGTGCCTGGAGTGTCCCCGGGACAGAAAGGGTCTATGGCTACACCTTC CAWSVPGTERVYGYTF
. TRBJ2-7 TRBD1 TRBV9 TGTGCCAGCAAAACGGGACAGGGGCGTAACGAGCAGTACTTC CASKTGQGRNEQYF
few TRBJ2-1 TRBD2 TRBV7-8 TGTGCCAGCAGCTTAGTAGGTCTAGCGGGAGTTCAACAAGAGCAGTTCTTC CASSLVGLAGVQQEQFF
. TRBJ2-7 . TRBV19 TGTGCCAGTAGTTCCGGGCCTAGAGTCGAGCAGTACTTC CASSSGPRVEQYF
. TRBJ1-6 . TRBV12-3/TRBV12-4 TGTGCCAGCAGTTTAGCCAGGGCGAGTGCACCCCTCCACTTT CASSLARASAPLHF